This T cell receptor beta chain was captured in a study of T cell repertoires in cytomegalovirus infection. In the study overall: The public TCR beta signatures pointed to both CMV infection and matching HLA type.

This clonotype has ten or more counts. Its antigen is undetermined. TCRdb re-called the reads with MiXCR, one entry per CDR3 protein. Of under 350,000 distinct CDR3 sequences in the sample, 9.5% were seen once. Findings of the study overall: It was HLA-C-restricted CMV-specific TCR beta clonotypes that dominated the response ex vivo. Individuals carrying CMV plus the relevant HLA were identified by cumulative frequency of public TCR beta families.

The receptor was derived from a human donor in good health (CMV status not recorded). Some clones in this sample may be carry-over from other donors' samples. The sample comprised PBMCs.

CDR3 sequence: CASSLSGLAGGRYNEQFF. In DNA form, the CDR3 reads TGTGCCAGCAGCCTGTCGGGACTAGCGGGAGGAAGATACAATGAGCAGTTCTTC. The V gene is TRBV7-2, the J gene TRBJ2-1, with 15 bases aligning to TRBD2. The J segment lost 4 bases and the V segment lost 5 bases, leaving 9 bases of the junction unmatched. The CDR3 spans 18 residues. Germline loops: CDR1 SGHTA, CDR2 FQGNSA.